This passage covers 28 T cell receptor beta chains from one sample sequenced in a study of blood T cells in healthy people across ages (dated by TCRdb to 2015 to 2017). The method behind the library was 5' RACE. Data came from an Illumina HiSeq 2500. The second PCR ran for roughly 7 to 12 cycles and used a J-beta primer mix along with a sample-barcoded 5' primer. TCRdb reprocessed the public reads (quality trimming at Q25 with fastp, clone calling with MiXCR) and kept in-frame beta chains. Rows with a matching CDR3 protein are joined into one entry that keeps the most common DNA and genes. Present in this sample are about 1.4 million distinct CDR3 sequences, 45% to 70% of which were seen just once. The ten top clones hold over 6.5% of the sample. The specimen sequenced was blood. These receptor sequences come from a man between 18 and 29 years old in good health.

This clonotype was seen a handful of times. J is TRBJ2-2 and V is TRBV5-5; TRBD2 is a possible D gene (6 bases). Germline CDR1 and CDR2: SGHKS and YYEKEE (reference sequence). Between the trimmed V and J ends, which lost 5 bases and 3 bases, there was a span of 14 bases. CDR3 length equals 15 residues. CDR3 coding DNA: TGTGCCAGCAGTCCGGGCCCGGGGGACACCGGGGAGCTGTTTTTT. Its translation is CASSPGPGDTGELFF.

This chain connects TRBV7-9 to TRBJ1-6; no clear D gene. Trimming took off 3 bases at V and 8 bases at J, with 8 bases between the two ends. Germline V gene data show CDR1 as SEHNR and CDR2 as FQNEAQ (reference sequence). The CDR3 consists of 13 residues. CDR3 nucleotides: TGTGCCAGCAGCTTTTGGCGGGATTCACCCCTCCACTTT. The encoded protein is CASSFWRDSPLHF.

This clonotype was detected only a few times. The chain uses TRBV27 and TRBJ2-7; TRBD2 matches at 14 bases. The germline gives CDR1 MNHEY, CDR2 SMNVEV (reference sequence). This CDR3 is built from 18 residues. V lost 3 bases to trimming and J lost 4 bases; unmatched junction nucleotides: 11. The CDR3 sequence is CASSLGTSGGTRGYEQYF. The CDR3 DNA is TGTGCCAGCAGTTTGGGGACTAGCGGGGGAACTAGAGGGTACGAGCAGTACTTC.

Concerning this clonotype itself: A much larger clone differs by one base, so this may be a read error. The chain has TRBV4-2 and TRBJ2-4; no reliable D call. The J call may be faulty, since TRBJ2-7 better matches the DNA end. The CDR3 has 13 residues. CDR1 is LGHNA and CDR2 is YNFKEQ in the germline V gene. The CDR3 loop is CAGSQDLTYEQYF. DNA for the CDR3: TGTGCCGGCAGCCAAGATCTGACCTACGAGCAGTACTTC.

The genes are TRBV12-3 or TRBV12-4 and TRBJ1-2; no reliable D call. The CDR3 has 12 amino acids. V was pared by 3 bases and J by 5 bases, with 7 bases between. The CDR3 loop reads CASSFGEYGYTF. DNA of the CDR3: TGTGCCAGCAGTTTTGGGGAATATGGCTACACCTTC.

This clonotype has only a few counts. The rearrangement links TRBV6-1 to TRBJ2-3, with D possibly being TRBD1 (5 bases). Germline V gene data show CDR1 as MNHNS and CDR2 as SASEGT. V was cut by 2 bases and J by 2 bases, with 11 bases left in between. This CDR3 is built from 15 residues. CDR3 DNA: TGTGCCAGCAGTGAATGGGGCGGAGACACAGATACGCAGTATTTT. Protein sequence: CASSEWGGDTDTQYF.

The rearrangement links TRBV14 to TRBJ2-4, with D perhaps matching TRBD1 (5 bases). The J call may be mistaken, given a closer DNA end match to TRBJ2-7. CDR1 is SGHDN, CDR2 FVKESK, per germline. The CDR3 is made up of 15 amino acids. Written as DNA, the CDR3 is TGTGCCAGCAGCCTTGGGGCGTCCCTTACCTACGAGCAGTACTTC. Translating gives CASSLGASLTYEQYF.

This clonotype was seen a few times. The rearrangement uses TRBV25-1 and TRBJ2-7, with D unresolved. Per germline, CDR1 MGHDK and CDR2 SYGVNS. The CDR3 length is 14 residues. V lost 4 bases and J lost 1, with 11 bases in between. The CDR3 region has the DNA TGTGCCAGCAGTGCTGGGGAAAAGTCCTACGAGCAGTACTTC. This sequence encodes CASSAGEKSYEQYF.

The chain uses TRBV12-3 or TRBV12-4 and TRBJ1-6; 9 positions match TRBD1. The trim removed 7 bases at V and 8 bases at J, leaving 21 bases unmatched. This CDR3 spans 19 amino acids. Here the CDR3 DNA reads TGTGCCAGCACCAACAGGGGGCCCCGGGGCTTAGCGGTTGATTCACCCCTCCACTTT. It codes for CASTNRGPRGLAVDSPLHF.

The chain recombines TRBV12-1 with TRBJ2-1; the D segment call TRBD1 is taken from the table without a DNA check. TRBV12-1 is recorded as a pseudogene. The CDR3 extends over 14 amino acids. CDR3 bases: TGTGCCAGCAAGGAGCAGGCGCCGTACAATGAGCAGTTCTTC. Translating gives CASKEQAPYNEQFF.

This clonotype was counted between two and nine times. The gene calls are TRBV2 and TRBJ2-7; a weak D match, TRBD1 (6 bases). Germline CDR1 SNHLY, CDR2 FYNNEI. The CDR3 is 14 amino acids. V shed 7 bases and J shed 3 bases, with 16 bases lying between them. The CDR3 DNA is TGTGCCAGCACCCTAGGGGGACACCTCTACGAGCAGTACTTC. Protein: CASTLGGHLYEQYF.

The V and J genes are TRBV6-5 and TRBJ2-1, with D unresolved. CDR1 is MNHEY and CDR2 is SVGAGI in the germline V gene. V was clipped by 5 bases and J by 5 bases, with 10 bases between them. The CDR3 loop spans 13 amino acids. The CDR3 spells CASSRDTDNEQFF. CDR3 coding DNA: TGTGCCAGCAGTCGAGACACCGACAATGAGCAGTTCTTC.

About this clonotype itself: A junction boundary mismatches the germline segment, possibly from a read error. The chain has TRBV15 and TRBJ2-7; TRBD1 matches 8 bases. The length of the CDR3 is 18 residues. The germline CDR1 and CDR2 sequences are LNHNV and YYDKDF (reference sequence). The CDR3 region has the DNA TGTGCCACCAGCGGAGATAGAAGTGACAGGGGAATATCCTACGAGCAGTACTTC. Amino acid sequence: CATSGDRSDRGISYEQYF.

This chain links TRBV6-2 or TRBV6-3 with TRBJ2-7; a possible D gene is TRBD1 (6 bases). The germline gives CDR1 MNHEY, CDR2 SVGEGT. This CDR3 comprises 13 residues. The V end lost 2 bases, the J end lost 3 bases, and 8 bases lay between the germline ends. The CDR3 loop is CASSYMTGYEQYF. The CDR3, as DNA: TGTGCCAGCAGTTACATGACAGGCTACGAGCAGTACTTC.

A few counts support this clonotype. This chain connects TRBV5-1 to TRBJ1-2; D call uncertain. Between the trimmed V and J ends, which lost 4 bases and 7 bases, there was a span of 17 bases. Germline values: CDR1 SGHRS, CDR2 YFSETQ. This CDR3 spans 14 amino acids. CDR3 residues: CASSNDPELSGYTF. CDR3 coding DNA: TGCGCCAGCAGCAACGACCCGGAGCTGAGTGGCTACACCTTC.

This clonotype was counted a few times. The V and J genes are TRBV4-2 and TRBJ2-2, with unresolved D. CDR1 is LGHNA and CDR2 is YNFKEQ in the germline V gene. Trimming removed 3 bases at V and 0 bases at J, with 2 bases between. This CDR3 is built from 13 residues. The CDR3 here is CASSHTNTGELFF. As DNA, the CDR3 is TGTGCCAGCAGCCACACGAACACCGGGGAGCTGTTTTTT.

V gene TRBV7-9 combines with J gene TRBJ2-6, with D perhaps TRBD1 or TRBD2 (5 bases each). Germline V lookup: CDR1 SEHNR, CDR2 FQNEAQ (reference sequence). V was pared by 2 bases and J by 0 bases, with 11 bases between. CDR3 length: 17 amino acids. Written as DNA, the CDR3 is TGTGCCAGCAGCTTATCCGAGGGGAGCTCTGGGGCCAACGTCCTGACTTTC. Amino acid sequence: CASSLSEGSSGANVLTF.

The CDR3 loop reads CASSPRDPGPAEAFF. As DNA, the CDR3 is TGTGCCAGCAGCCCCCGGGACCCCGGTCCGGCTGAAGCTTTCTTT. This chain uses TRBV14 with TRBJ1-1, with a possible D match to TRBD1 (5 bases). The CDR3 sequence is 15 residues long. Germline V gene data show CDR1 as SGHDN and CDR2 as FVKESK. V shed 4 bases and J shed 6 bases, with 18 bases lying between them.

The V gene is TRBV20-1, the J gene TRBJ2-7; TRBD2 aligns across 12 bases. From germline, CDR1 is DFQATT and CDR2 SNEGSKA (reference sequence). The CDR3 loop spans 14 amino acids. Unmatched junction bases numbered 5, after V lost 4 bases and J lost 4 bases. The chain's CDR3 is CSATGLAGTYEQYF. The CDR3 DNA reads as TGCAGTGCTACCGGACTAGCGGGAACGTACGAGCAGTACTTC.

The chain has TRBV4-2 and TRBJ2-7; either TRBD1 or TRBD2 may supply D (6 bases each). This CDR3 is built from 15 residues. Germline CDR1 and CDR2: LGHNA and YNFKEQ. The V end lost 4 bases, the J end lost 5 bases, and 18 bases lay between the germline ends. The CDR3 DNA reads as TGTGCCAGCAGCCCCTCATTACGGGGGCGGAACGAGCAGTACTTC. This sequence encodes CASSPSLRGRNEQYF.

The rearrangement links TRBV5-6 to TRBJ2-1, with 9 positions matching TRBD1. Germline CDR1 SGHDT, CDR2 YYEEEE. Trimming took 4 bases from V and 2 from J; bases not matched to a gene: 4. This CDR3 contains 15 residues. CDR3 sequence (DNA): TGTGCCAGCAGCATTAGGACAGGGGCCTACAATGAGCAGTTCTTC. This encodes CASSIRTGAYNEQFF.

There are a few counts of this clonotype. V and J are TRBV12-5 and TRBJ2-1; 10 bases line up with TRBD1. The V segment lost 5 bases and the J segment 5 bases; nucleotides outside the gene matches: 6. Germline loops: CDR1 LGHNT, CDR2 FRNRAP. The CDR3 consists of 15 residues. The CDR3 spells CASGTGTGVDNEQFF. CDR3 DNA: TGTGCTAGTGGTACCGGGACAGGGGTCGACAATGAGCAGTTCTTC.

This clonotype came up a few times. The J gene is TRBJ2-6, the V gene TRBV5-1, with TRBD1 matching 8 bases. The CDR3 spans 17 residues. Germline V gene sequence: CDR1 SGHRS, CDR2 YFSETQ. Trimming removed 2 bases from V and 4 bases from J; junction bases left unmatched: 8. The CDR3 DNA reads as TGCGCCAGCAGCTTCTCTCAGGGGGCGACGGGGGCCAACGTCCTGACTTTC. Amino acids: CASSFSQGATGANVLTF. The full variable domain, rest sourced from reference TRBV5-1 and TRBJ2-6, is KAGVTQTPRYLIKTRGQQVTLSCSPISGHRSVSWYQQTPGQGLQFLFEYFSETQRNKGNFPGRFSGRQFSNSRSEMNVSTLELGDSALYLCASSFSQGATGANVLTFGAGSRLTVL.

The table lists this clonotype with a few counts. The rearrangement joins TRBV5-5 to TRBJ2-6; TRBD1 might be the D (6 bases). Trimming took 0 bases from V and 0 from J, leaving 13 bases between them. The CDR3 runs 18 residues. CDR1 is SGHKS and CDR2 is YYEKEE in the germline V gene (reference sequence). The CDR3, as DNA: TGTGCCAGCAGCTTGGTACCGGGACAAATCTCTGGGGCCAACGTCCTGACTTTC. Translation: CASSLVPGQISGANVLTF.

Points on this clonotype: Relative to the germline gene, one junction end is altered; a read error may explain this. The chain combines TRBV7-9 with TRBJ2-1; 14 bases match TRBD2. Germline lookup yields CDR1 SEHNR and CDR2 FQNEAQ (reference sequence). The CDR3 loop spans 15 amino acids. DNA for the CDR3: TGTGCCAACAGCTTAGGACTAGCGGGGGGCAATGAGCAGTTCTTC. It translates to CANSLGLAGGNEQFF.

V gene TRBV2 combines with J gene TRBJ1-1; maybe TRBD1 (6 bases). The CDR3 consists of 15 residues. From germline, CDR1 is SNHLY and CDR2 FYNNEI. Trimming shortened V by 10 bases and J by 5 bases, and 23 bases separated the two germline ends. Here the CDR3 reads CATTSRQVEGTEAFF. The CDR3, as DNA: TGTGCCACAACCAGTCGACAGGTCGAGGGGACTGAAGCTTTCTTT.

The J gene is TRBJ2-3, the V gene TRBV20-1; 9 bases line up with TRBD2. Germline loops: CDR1 DFQATT, CDR2 SNEGSKA (reference sequence). The CDR3 consists of 16 residues. After removal of 0 bases from V and 7 bases from J, the junction contained 11 bases not matched to a gene. CDR3: CSARDRSGRGGYTQYF. As DNA, the CDR3 is TGCAGTGCTAGAGATCGGTCTGGGCGGGGGGGCTATACGCAGTATTTT.

The gene calls are TRBV28 and TRBJ1-5; a weak D match, TRBD1 (5 bases). Trimming stripped 6 bases from V and 7 bases from J, with 19 bases between. The CDR3 covers 15 residues. Germline V gene data show CDR1 as MDHEN and CDR2 as SYDVKM. The CDR3 sequence: CASSPLGVVNQPQHF. DNA for the CDR3: TGTGCCAGCAGCCCCTTGGGGGTAGTTAACCAGCCCCAGCATTTT.